This TCR beta chain was identified during a study of prognosis after radiotherapy for stage I lung cancer. Study-level information: Recruiting of stage I non-small cell lung cancer patients into the study occurred between April 2018 and January 2019. Whole-study results and caveats: Reduced Shannon entropy following stereotactic body radiation therapy was recorded in patients who developed distant metastases. Patients' TRBV and TRBJ gene usage reportedly differed by presence or absence of metastases.

This clonotype was seen many times. Its antigen is as yet unknown. Peripheral blood, approximately 6 milliliters per draw, was collected at each of two time points. Multiplex PCR in two rounds served to amplify TCR beta CDR3 from genomic DNA. First-round PCR amplification was performed with primers specific to each TRBV and TRBJ gene. TCRdb processed the multiplex PCR reads anew with MiXCR; each CDR3 protein has one entry. The sample records 22,000 or so distinct CDR3 sequences, more than 40% being singletons. This sequence was found in a donor aged 50 or older with non-small cell lung cancer. The source was PBMCs, collected before or after stereotactic body radiation therapy (not recorded which).

CDR3 bases: TGTGCCAGCAGCTTAGGTCGGGGAAACTATGGCTACACCTTC. Encoded protein: CASSLGRGNYGYTF. The chain has TRBV7-6 and TRBJ1-2; no reliable D call. V was trimmed by 1 base and J by 2 bases, leaving 8 bases between them. Per the germline V gene, CDR1 is SGHVS and CDR2 is FNYEAQ. CDR3 length equals 14 residues.